There are many counts of the clone carrying this TCR beta chain. The CDR3 is 14 residues long. Germline lookup yields CDR1 SQVTM and CDR2 ANQGSEA. V dropped 3 bases and J dropped 1 base, with 12 bases sitting between them. A TCRbeta library incorporating unique molecular identifiers was prepared. Each CDR3 protein gets one entry after TCRdb re-called the PCR reads with MiXCR. The data hold some 530,000 distinct CDR3 sequences, with around 12% observed a single time. The entry originates in a study of T-cell reconstitution after alpha-beta-depleted transplantation in children. The chain couples TRBV29-1 to TRBJ1-1; unclear D gene. This TCR came from a human donor who donated a stem cell graft to a child with combined immunodeficiency. This specimen was PBMCs from the stem cell graft donor, taken from the stem cell graft. CDR3 in DNA: TGCAGCGTTGACCTCCGGGCCGCGAACACTGAAGCTTTCTTT. This sequence encodes CSVDLRAANTEAFF.